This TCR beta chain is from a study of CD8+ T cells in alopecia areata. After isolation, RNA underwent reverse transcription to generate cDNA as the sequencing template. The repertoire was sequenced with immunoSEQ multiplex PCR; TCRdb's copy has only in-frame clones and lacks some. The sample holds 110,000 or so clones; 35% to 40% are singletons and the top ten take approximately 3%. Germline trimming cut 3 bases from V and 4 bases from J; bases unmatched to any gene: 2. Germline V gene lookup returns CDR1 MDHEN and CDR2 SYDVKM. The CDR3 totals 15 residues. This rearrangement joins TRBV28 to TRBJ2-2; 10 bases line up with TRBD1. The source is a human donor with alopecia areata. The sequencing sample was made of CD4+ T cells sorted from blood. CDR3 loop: CASSLGTGVTGELFF. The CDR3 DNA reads TGTGCCAGCAGTTTGGGGACAGGGGTCACCGGGGAGCTGTTTTTT.